The 31 T cell receptor beta chains presented below share a single source sample, sequenced in a study of breast tumors, draining lymph nodes, adjacent tissues. One entry per CDR3 protein results from TCRdb running MiXCR on the multiplex PCR reads. The sample carries over 60,000 distinct CDR3 sequences, less than 45% recorded once. The specimen sequenced was breast tumor tissue. These receptors all stem from a female donor with breast cancer. Some clones in this sample may be carry-over from other donors' samples.

Of note for this clonotype: A read error may be the cause here, since a much bigger clone is one base away. J is TRBJ2-3 and V is TRBV6-5; 13 nucleotides agree with TRBD2. Losses at the gene ends were 6 bases for V and 3 bases for J; bases not matched to a gene: 3. The V gene's germline CDR1 is MNHEY and CDR2 SVGAGI. CDR3 length equals 15 residues. The CDR3 DNA follows: TGTGCCAGCAGCGGACTAGCGGGAGTGACAGATACGCAGTATTTT. It specifies CASSGLAGVTDTQYF.

The rearrangement uses TRBV6-2 or TRBV6-3 and TRBJ1-1; no firm D call. The CDR3 sequence is 11 residues long. V shed 5 bases and J shed 5 bases, with 6 bases lying between them. Germline CDR1 reads MNHEY; CDR2 reads SVGEGT. CDR3 DNA sequence: TGTGCCAGCAGTCATGGGACTGAAGCTTTCTTT. Translation gives CASSHGTEAFF.

The sample holds a few counts of this clonotype. The chain has TRBV3-1 and TRBJ1-1, with a tentative D call TRBD1 (6 bases). CDR1 and CDR2 (germline): LGHDT, YNNKEL (reference sequence). V was trimmed by 1 base and J by 4 bases, leaving 13 bases between them. The CDR3 spans 15 residues. DNA for the CDR3: TGTGCCAGCAGCCAAGTAGTTACGGGGGCCACTGAAGCTTTCTTT. It encodes CASSQVVTGATEAFF. Together with reference TRBV3-1 and TRBJ1-1, the CDR3 gives the full variable domain: DTAVSQTPKYLVTQMGNDKSIKCEQNLGHDTMYWYKQDSKKFLKIMFSYNNKELIINETVPNRFSPKSPDKAHLNLHINSLELGDSAVYFCASSQVVTGATEAFFGQGTRLTVV.

The CDR3 DNA is TGTGCCAGCCTCTCGGGACAAACCTATGGCTACACCTTC. Its protein product is CASLSGQTYGYTF. The J gene is TRBJ1-2, the V gene TRBV5-8; D possibly corresponds to TRBD1 (6 bases). CDR1 and CDR2 (germline): SGHTS, YDEGEE. The germline V and J ends were trimmed by 7 bases and 4 bases, with 14 bases remaining between them. CDR3 length: 13 residues.

This clonotype has a handful of counts. The V gene is TRBV6-5, the J gene TRBJ2-2, with TRBD2 as a possible D gene (6 bases). V was cut by 5 bases and J by 6 bases, with 16 bases left in between. Germline CDR1 and CDR2: MNHEY and SVGAGI. CDR3 length equals 15 residues. CDR3 residues: CASSHWSGEPGELFF. The DNA of the CDR3 is TGTGCCAGCAGTCACTGGTCGGGGGAGCCCGGGGAGCTGTTTTTT.

This clonotype occurred many times. The chain links TRBV2 to TRBJ2-3, with 13 bases that match TRBD2. In germline, CDR1 is SNHLY, CDR2 FYNNEI. This CDR3 region has 15 residues. The junction had 8 bases not matched to a gene; V was cut back by 9 bases and J by 5 bases. Here the CDR3 DNA reads TGTGCCAGAACACTAGCGGGGGGGCAGCAAGATACGCAGTATTTT. This translates into CARTLAGGQQDTQYF. Supplemented by reference TRBV2 and TRBJ2-3, the full variable domain reads EPEVTQTPSHQVTQMGQEVILRCVPISNHLYFYWYRQILGQKVEFLVSFYNNEISEKSEIFDDQFSVERPDGSNFTLKIRSTKLEDSAMYFCARTLAGGQQDTQYFGPGTRLTVL.

Many counts were recorded for this clonotype. The chain links TRBV5-8 to TRBJ2-3, with 12 bases aligning to TRBD2. This CDR3 has 16 residues. V shed 2 bases and J 3 bases; nucleotides not matched to a gene: 4. Per germline, CDR1 SGHTS and CDR2 YDEGEE. CDR3 region: CASSFQLAGGTDTQYF. CDR3 nucleotide sequence: TGTGCCAGCAGCTTCCAACTAGCGGGAGGAACAGATACGCAGTATTTT.

Worth noting for this clonotype: The germline gene is not matched at one end of the junction; a read error may be the cause. V and J are TRBV28 and TRBJ1-5; D is possibly TRBD1 (5 bases). Germline V gives CDR1 MDHEN, CDR2 SYDVKM. This CDR3 comprises 10 residues. The CDR3 here is CASSPGTRAF. For the CDR3, the DNA is TGTGCCAGCAGTCCCGGGACCCGGGCGTTT.

This clonotype was detected ten times or more. J is TRBJ2-7 and V is TRBV12-3 or TRBV12-4; D gene unclear. The CDR3 has 11 residues. Trimming took off 6 bases at V and 3 bases at J, with 6 bases between the two ends. This chain's CDR3 is CASSLNYEQYF. Here the CDR3 DNA reads TGTGCCAGCAGCTTAAACTACGAGCAGTACTTC.

This clonotype qualifies as medium-sized (0.01 to 0.1%). The J gene is TRBJ2-6, the V gene TRBV10-3; D is uncertain. CDR1 and CDR2 from the germline V gene are ENHRY and SYGVKD. Trimming cost V 6 bases and J 0 bases, with 6 bases left between them. The CDR3 length is 14 residues. The CDR3 region has the DNA TGTGCCATCAGCTCAAGCTCTGGGGCCAACGTCCTGACTTTC. Its protein is CAISSSSGANVLTF.

This clonotype came up a few times. This clone may be a read error of a much larger clone one base away. The gene calls are TRBV7-2 and TRBJ2-7, with 11 bases identical to TRBD2. Germline CDR1 reads SGHTA; CDR2 reads FQGNSA. The CDR3 extends over 15 amino acids. DNA of the CDR3: TGTGCCAGCAGCACATATCTAGCGGGGGGTGGTGAGCAGCACTTC. Its protein is CASSTYLAGGGEQHF.

This clonotype was counted many times. This sequence joins TRBV5-6 and TRBJ1-6; the D gene is possibly TRBD1 (5 bases). The length of the CDR3 is 16 residues. Germline lookup yields CDR1 SGHDT and CDR2 YYEEEE. Trimming took 1 base from V and 10 from J, leaving 18 bases between them. The CDR3 DNA is TGTGCCAGCAGCTTGTTTTCTGGGACCGCCGGCTCACCCCTCCACTTT. The encoded protein is CASSLFSGTAGSPLHF. The variable domain in full, with the rest retrieved from reference TRBV5-6 and TRBJ1-6, is DAGVTQSPTHLIKTRGQQVTLRCSPKSGHDTVSWYQQALGQGPQFIFQYYEEEERQRGNFPDRFSGHQFPNYSSELNVNALLLGDSALYLCASSLFSGTAGSPLHFGNGTRLTVT.

The rearrangement uses TRBV29-1 and TRBJ2-2; D is possibly TRBD1 or TRBD2 (6 bases each). This CDR3 comprises 17 residues. V gave up 4 bases and J gave up 0 bases, with 18 bases separating them. CDR1 is SQVTM, CDR2 ANQGSEA, per germline. The CDR3 loop is CSVAHLRGDSNTGELFF. CDR3 nucleotide sequence: TGCAGCGTTGCGCATCTTAGGGGGGATTCGAACACCGGGGAGCTGTTTTTT.

This clonotype was counted many times. This chain uses TRBV12-3 or TRBV12-4 with TRBJ2-7, with D possibly being TRBD1 (6 bases). The V end lost 3 bases, the J end lost 3 bases, and 15 bases lay between the germline ends. The CDR3 is 15 residues long. CDR3 sequence reads: CASSFEGTLFYEQYF. The CDR3 DNA sequence: TGTGCCAGCAGTTTTGAGGGGACACTTTTCTACGAGCAGTACTTC.

This clonotype was seen repeatedly, ten times or more. This chain connects TRBV5-6 to TRBJ2-7; 11 bases align to TRBD1. The germline V gene has CDR1 SGHDT and CDR2 YYEEEE. This CDR3 is built from 17 residues. Germline trimming cut 1 base from V and 4 bases from J; bases unmatched to any gene: 10. This chain's CDR3 is CASSLLGQGVSPYEQYF. The CDR3 nucleotides are TGTGCCAGCAGCTTGTTGGGACAGGGGGTTTCCCCGTACGAGCAGTACTTC.

This chain uses TRBV7-9 with TRBJ2-5, with 9 bases that match TRBD1. The germline gives CDR1 SEHNR, CDR2 FQNEAQ (reference sequence). V lost 5 bases to trimming and J lost 4 bases; unmatched junction nucleotides: 17. CDR3 length equals 18 residues. CDR3 sequence (DNA): TGTGCCAGCAGCACCGGGACAGGGCGGGCGCAATATTTAGAGACCCAGTACTTC. This codes for CASSTGTGRAQYLETQYF.

The chain couples TRBV7-4 to TRBJ2-1; a possible D gene is TRBD2 (6 bases). CDR3 length equals 15 residues. Trimming pared 9 bases from V and 4 bases from J, leaving 19 bases between. Germline CDR1 reads SGHVT; CDR2 reads SQSDAQ. The CDR3: CASSRKAGTYNEQFF. For the CDR3, the DNA is TGTGCCAGTAGCCGCAAGGCAGGGACTTACAATGAGCAGTTCTTC.

This clonotype was found a few times. One base away lies a much larger clone, so this may be a sequencing read error. This chain links TRBV11-3 with TRBJ2-3, with a possible D match to TRBD2 (5 bases). Germline V gene data show CDR1 as SGHNT and CDR2 as YENEEA. Trimming stripped 1 base from V and 2 bases from J, with 16 bases between. The CDR3 extends over 17 amino acids. CDR3 sequence (DNA): TGTGCCAGCAGCTTAGTGTTGGCTACCGGACTCACAGATACGCAGTATTTT. It is translated as CASSLVLATGLTDTQYF.

The gene calls are TRBV5-1 and TRBJ2-2, with D possibly being TRBD1 or TRBD2 (5 bases each). The CDR3 is 14 residues long. V was clipped by 3 bases and J by 0 bases, with 6 bases between them. Germline values: CDR1 SGHRS, CDR2 YFSETQ. The CDR3 here is CASSWGTNTGELFF. The CDR3 DNA follows: TGCGCCAGCAGCTGGGGGACGAACACCGGGGAGCTGTTTTTT.

This clonotype was counted ten times or more. The V call is TRBV20-1, the J call TRBJ2-1; 10 nucleotides agree with TRBD2. Germline V gives CDR1 DFQATT, CDR2 SNEGSKA (reference sequence). The junction had 11 bases not matched to a gene; V was cut back by 6 bases and J by 0 bases. The CDR3 totals 17 residues. CDR3 sequence (DNA): TGCAGTGCCGCGGGGCTAGCGGGGGCCAGCTCCTACAATGAGCAGTTCTTC. Amino acid sequence: CSAAGLAGASSYNEQFF.

This clonotype was seen a few times. This may arise from a read error, as a much more abundant clone is one base away. Likely a read error: the CDR3 ends without its conserved phenylalanine or tryptophan. The chain joins TRBV9 to TRBJ1-2; the D is unclear. This CDR3 has 13 residues. Trimming took 0 bases from V and 6 from J, leaving 9 bases between them. Germline V CDR1 and CDR2: SGDLS, YYNGEE. This chain's CDR3 is CASSVDPPDGYTS. CDR3 DNA: TGTGCCAGCAGCGTAGATCCTCCGGATGGCTACACCTCC.

This clonotype has ten or more counts. The V gene is TRBV6-1, the J gene TRBJ2-3; 7 bases map to TRBD1. The CDR3 has 15 amino acids. Losses at the gene ends were 6 bases for V and 5 bases for J; bases not matched to a gene: 11. CDR1 MNHNS and CDR2 SASEGT come from the germline V gene. The CDR3 sequence: CASRWDSSTQDTQYF. The CDR3, as DNA: TGTGCCAGCAGGTGGGACAGTTCTACCCAAGATACGCAGTATTTT.

The gene calls are TRBV20-1 and TRBJ2-1, with 13 bases lining up with TRBD2. The V segment lost 3 bases and the J segment 3 bases; nucleotides outside the gene matches: 8. Germline lookup yields CDR1 DFQATT and CDR2 SNEGSKA (reference sequence). The CDR3 length is 17 residues. The CDR3 reads CSASGGLAGEVYNEQFF. The CDR3 region has the DNA TGCAGTGCTAGCGGCGGACTAGCGGGAGAAGTCTACAATGAGCAGTTCTTC.

Points on this clonotype: Sequence at one end of the junction differs from germline and may be a read error. The chain joins TRBV4-2 to TRBJ1-2, with D possibly matching TRBD1 (5 bases). Germline CDR1 is LGHNA and CDR2 is YNFKEQ. The CDR3 contains 14 residues. The CDR3 protein is CASGQDSREYGYTF. The CDR3 DNA sequence: TGTGCCAGCGGCCAAGACTCCAGGGAGTACGGCTACACTTTC.

The chain has TRBV27 and TRBJ2-1; 8 nucleotides match TRBD1. CDR3 length equals 17 residues. The V gene's germline CDR1 is MNHEY and CDR2 SMNVEV (reference sequence). Losses at the gene ends were 6 bases for V and 0 bases for J; bases not matched to a gene: 10. DNA of the CDR3: TGTGCCAGCAGCGCCCGACAGGGGCTTCGCTCCTACAATGAGCAGTTCTTC. This codes for CASSARQGLRSYNEQFF.

In regard to this clonotype: A much larger clone differs by one base, so this may be a read error. This rearrangement joins TRBV12-3 or TRBV12-4 to TRBJ2-1, with 8 bases fitting TRBD2. V shed 3 bases, J shed 7 bases, and the junction held 5 bases outside the gene matches. The CDR3 totals 14 residues. CDR3 residues: CASSFVIAGNEQFF. The CDR3 DNA sequence: TGTGCCAGCAGTTTCGTGATAGCGGGGAATGAGCAGTTCTTC.

This clonotype was counted many times. The CDR3 loop is CASSLAEGESSHLHYGYTF. The CDR3 coding sequence is TGTGCCAGCAGCCTCGCCGAGGGAGAGTCCAGCCACCTCCACTATGGCTACACCTTC. This chain connects TRBV7-6 to TRBJ1-2; D call uncertain. CDR1 and CDR2 (germline): SGHVS, FNYEAQ. CDR3 length equals 19 residues. Trimming removed 5 bases at V and 3 bases at J, with 28 bases between.

The V call is TRBV7-7, the J call TRBJ2-5; D might be TRBD2 (5 bases). Germline V gene data show CDR1 as SSHAT and CDR2 as FNYEAQ (reference sequence). The CDR3 has 13 residues. The CDR3 protein is CARAPRRAETQYF. As DNA, the CDR3 is TGTGCTAGAGCCCCGCGGCGGGCCGAGACCCAGTACTTC.

This rearrangement joins TRBV3-1 to TRBJ2-3, with 9 positions matching TRBD2. V was pared by 4 bases and J by 0 bases, with 5 bases of the junction left unmatched. Germline assignment: CDR1 LGHDT and CDR2 YNNKEL (reference sequence). The CDR3 extends over 16 amino acids. The CDR3 is CASSPASGASTDTQYF. Here the CDR3 DNA reads TGTGCCAGCAGCCCAGCTAGCGGGGCTAGCACAGATACGCAGTATTTT.

This clonotype was seen a single time. V usage is TRBV29-1 and J usage is TRBJ2-1, with 7 bases lining up with TRBD1. CDR1 SQVTM and CDR2 ANQGSEA come from the germline V gene. The CDR3 covers 15 residues. The CDR3, as DNA: TGCAGTGCTAGACAGGGCGGGTGGACCTACAATGAGCAGTTCTTC. Protein product: CSARQGGWTYNEQFF.

There are many counts of this clonotype. A much more abundant neighbour one base away suggests this may be a read error. The chain employs TRBV20-1 and TRBJ1-5, with D perhaps TRBD1 (5 bases). This CDR3 contains 15 residues. Germline CDR1 DFQATT, CDR2 SNEGSKA (reference sequence). The CDR3 bases are TGCAGTGCGCTCGCCCGGGACCTTAGCACTCAGCCCCAGCATTTT. It codes for CSALARDLSTQPQHF.